A single sample is the source of the 22 T cell receptor beta chains below, sequenced in a study of early T cells in non-severe SARS-CoV-2 infection. MiXCR, applied by TCRdb to the 5' RACE reads, yields one record per CDR3 protein. Here the sample spans some 91,000 distinct CDR3 sequences, 15% being singletons. The sample consisted of whole blood. The receptors originated from an adult who was a healthcare worker with PCR-confirmed SARS-CoV-2 infection or an uninfected control (not recorded which).

CDR3: CASIPTPGNTEAFF. CDR3 in DNA: TGTGCCAGCATCCCTACCCCGGGGAACACTGAAGCTTTCTTT. The chain joins TRBV27 to TRBJ1-1; no firm D call. This CDR3 region has 14 residues. The V gene lost 7 bases and the J gene lost 1 base, with 13 bases spanning the gap. Germline V lookup: CDR1 MNHEY, CDR2 SMNVEV (reference sequence).

The table lists this clonotype with a count of one. This chain uses TRBV3-1 with TRBJ2-7; the D gene is possibly TRBD2 (6 bases). The CDR3 has 14 amino acids. Trimming pared 4 bases from V and 8 bases from J, leaving 18 bases between. Germline lookup yields CDR1 LGHDT and CDR2 YNNKEL (reference sequence). The CDR3 bases are TGTGCCAGCAGCCCTAGAGGTCGGGAGCGACAGCAGTACTTC. Translating it yields CASSPRGRERQQYF.

This rearrangement joins TRBV12-3 or TRBV12-4 to TRBJ2-5; perhaps TRBD2 as D (6 bases). This CDR3 is 13 amino acids long. Trimming cost V 3 bases and J 9 bases, with 14 bases left between them. This CDR3 reads CASSLPPGEAQYF. CDR3 DNA sequence: TGTGCCAGCAGTTTGCCCCCCGGGGAGGCCCAGTACTTC.

This clonotype was observed a few times. The V and J genes are TRBV20-1 and TRBJ2-1; perhaps TRBD1 as D (5 bases). Trimming took off 8 bases at V and 2 bases at J, with 7 bases between the two ends. The CDR3 is made up of 11 amino acids. Germline V gene data show CDR1 as DFQATT and CDR2 as SNEGSKA (reference sequence). CDR3: CSSGTYNEQFF. The CDR3 nucleotides read TGCAGTTCAGGGACCTACAATGAGCAGTTCTTC.

This chain joins TRBV7-9 and TRBJ2-3, with no clear D. The CDR3 is 13 residues long. Trimming cost V 4 bases and J 6 bases, with 11 bases left between them. Germline V gene sequence: CDR1 SEHNR, CDR2 FQNEAQ (reference sequence). CDR3 DNA sequence: TGTGCCAGCAGCTCCCTTTCCGAGGATACGCAGTATTTT. This encodes CASSSLSEDTQYF.

The sample holds a few counts of this clonotype. The rearrangement links TRBV10-3 to TRBJ1-1, with no clear D. The CDR3 runs 11 residues. Trimming took off 2 bases at V and 8 bases at J, with 6 bases between the two ends. In germline, CDR1 is ENHRY, CDR2 SYGVKD. As DNA, the CDR3 is TGTGCCATCAGTGAGGGCAGGGAAGCTTTCTTT. This encodes CAISEGREAFF.

This clonotype was observed at least ten times. This chain joins TRBV29-1 and TRBJ2-5; 8 bases are shared with TRBD1. CDR1 is SQVTM, CDR2 ANQGSEA, per germline. Trimming cost V 7 bases and J 4 bases; bases outside gene matches: 8. The length of the CDR3 is 13 residues. The chain's CDR3 is CSAMITGGETQYF. The CDR3 DNA follows: TGCAGCGCTATGATCACAGGGGGAGAGACCCAGTACTTC. Full variable domain (rest looked up from reference TRBV29-1 and TRBJ2-5): SAVISQKPSRDICQRGTSLTIQCQVDSQVTMMFWYRQQPGQSLTLIATANQGSEATYESGFVIDKFPISRPNLTFSTLTVSNMSPEDSSIYLCSAMITGGETQYFGPGTRLLVL.

CDR3 sequence (DNA): TGTGCCAGCAGCTTACGGGTACCGAACAATGAGCAGTTCTTC. Translating gives CASSLRVPNNEQFF. The gene calls are TRBV7-9 and TRBJ2-1; D unresolved. Germline lookup yields CDR1 SEHNR and CDR2 FQNEAQ (reference sequence). This CDR3 has 14 amino acids. V lost 2 bases and J 5 bases, leaving 10 bases between the germline ends.

The DNA for the CDR3 is TGTGCCAGCAGCCCGGGACGTCTTTCCTCGGTTTTCTTT. It translates to CASSPGRLSSVFF. This chain connects TRBV21-1 to TRBJ1-1; TRBD1 is the table's D call, not checked against the DNA. TRBV21-1 is a pseudogene segment. CDR3 length equals 13 residues.

This clonotype was picked up many times. The rearrangement links TRBV7-8 to TRBJ2-1, with D possibly matching TRBD2 (6 bases). The CDR3 runs to 16 residues. V was trimmed by 1 base and J by 5 bases, leaving 15 bases between them. The germline V gene has CDR1 SGHVS and CDR2 FQNEAQ. The CDR3 sequence is CASSLGRGFSHNEQFF. CDR3 in DNA: TGTGCCAGCAGCTTAGGTCGGGGGTTCAGCCACAATGAGCAGTTCTTC.

The chain recombines TRBV5-6 with TRBJ2-1; 12 bases line up with TRBD2. The CDR3 loop spans 13 amino acids. The V and J ends lost 7 bases and 7 bases, in that order; junction bases with no gene match: 3. Germline V gene data show CDR1 as SGHDT and CDR2 as YYEEEE. The CDR3 bases are TGTGCCAGCCGAGGACTAGCGGGGAATGAGCAGTTCTTC. This encodes CASRGLAGNEQFF.

The V and J genes are TRBV2 and TRBJ2-5; 11 bases agree with TRBD2. The CDR3 loop spans 15 amino acids. Germline V gene sequence: CDR1 SNHLY, CDR2 FYNNEI. Losses at the gene ends were 6 bases for V and 5 bases for J; bases not matched to a gene: 8. CDR3 bases: TGTGCCAGCAGCGCTCTAGCGGGAGGATTCGAGACCCAGTACTTC. Translation gives CASSALAGGFETQYF.

This clonotype was counted only a few times. The V call is TRBV7-6, the J call TRBJ1-4; D possibly corresponds to TRBD1 (5 bases). The CDR3 loop spans 18 amino acids. V was clipped by 8 bases and J by 0 bases, with 22 bases between them. The germline V gene has CDR1 SGHVS and CDR2 FNYEAQ. CDR3 sequence: CASARSGRALATNEKLFF. The CDR3 DNA reads as TGTGCCAGCGCCCGCTCGGGCAGGGCCCTCGCAACTAATGAAAAACTGTTTTTT.

The chain has TRBV6-2 or TRBV6-3 and TRBJ1-2; no clear D gene. Germline CDR1 and CDR2: MNHEY and SVGEGT. V was pared by 6 bases and J by 1 base, with 12 bases between. CDR3 length equals 14 residues. In nucleotides, the CDR3 is TGTGCCAGCAGATATACAGAGCTTAACTATGGCTACACCTTC. Translating gives CASRYTELNYGYTF.

The chain couples TRBV7-8 to TRBJ2-5; tentatively, D is TRBD2 (6 bases). Germline lookup yields CDR1 SGHVS and CDR2 FQNEAQ. The CDR3 extends over 12 amino acids. With 8 bases removed from V and 2 bases from J, the gap between germline ends came to 9 bases. The CDR3 region has the DNA TGTGCCAGCGGGGCGGGGCAAGAGACCCAGTACTTC. Translating it yields CASGAGQETQYF.

The V call is TRBV11-3, the J call TRBJ2-5; 8 nucleotides align to TRBD1. V lost 1 base to trimming and J lost 2 bases; unmatched junction nucleotides: 9. From germline, CDR1 is SGHNT and CDR2 YENEEA. This CDR3 region has 17 residues. This CDR3 is CASSLGTQGARQETQYF. CDR3 in DNA: TGTGCCAGCAGCTTAGGAACCCAGGGGGCGCGACAAGAGACCCAGTACTTC. Looking up the rest from reference TRBV11-3 and TRBJ2-5 gives the full variable domain: EAGVVQSPRYKIIEKKQPVAFWCNPISGHNTLYWYLQNLGQGPELLIRYENEEAVDDSQLPKDRFSAERLKGVDSTLKIQPAELGDSAVYLCASSLGTQGARQETQYFGPGTRLLVL.

This clonotype was found a few times. CDR3 DNA: TGTGCCAGTAGTATAGATCTCGGGCCCCAGCCCCAGCATTTT. Translating gives CASSIDLGPQPQHF. The V call is TRBV19, the J call TRBJ1-5; no clear D. CDR3 length equals 14 residues. The germline gives CDR1 LNHDA, CDR2 SQIVND (reference sequence). V lost 0 bases and J lost 7, with 10 bases in between.

V and J are TRBV5-1 and TRBJ1-4, with D unclear. Deletions cut 1 base from V and 0 bases from J, with 10 bases between. CDR3 size: 16 residues. Germline loops: CDR1 SGHRS, CDR2 YFSETQ. The CDR3 region is CASSLTDPATNEKLFF. CDR3 bases: TGCGCCAGCAGCTTGACAGACCCTGCAACTAATGAAAAACTGTTTTTT.

This chain links TRBV11-2 with TRBJ2-1; possibly TRBD1 for D (5 bases). Germline V gene data show CDR1 as SGHAT and CDR2 as FQNNGV. Deletions cut 1 base from V and 9 bases from J, with 10 bases between. The CDR3 extends over 13 amino acids. This CDR3 is CASSLAGPSEQFF. DNA of the CDR3: TGTGCCAGCAGCTTAGCAGGGCCAAGTGAGCAGTTCTTC.

The chain links TRBV4-1 to TRBJ2-2; tentatively, D is TRBD1 (6 bases). This CDR3 comprises 15 residues. Germline CDR1 is MGHRA and CDR2 is YSYEKL. Trimming removed 6 bases from V and 2 bases from J, with 13 bases in between. CDR3 DNA: TGCGCCAGCAGTGACGACAGGCGCAACACCGGGGAGCTGTTTTTT. Its protein product is CASSDDRRNTGELFF.

There are a few counts of this clonotype. J is TRBJ2-2 and V is TRBV9; 8 positions match TRBD2. The junction had 10 bases not matched to a gene; V was cut back by 4 bases and J by 5 bases. This CDR3 spans 16 amino acids. Germline V gives CDR1 SGDLS, CDR2 YYNGEE. CDR3 region: CASSISGLAGTGELFF. CDR3 coding DNA: TGTGCCAGCAGCATTAGTGGGCTAGCGGGTACCGGGGAGCTGTTTTTT.

The V call is TRBV6-5, the J call TRBJ2-3; TRBD2 aligns across 9 bases. This CDR3 comprises 14 residues. The J segment lost 6 bases and the V segment lost 6 bases, leaving 7 bases of the junction unmatched. Germline V gene sequence: CDR1 MNHEY, CDR2 SVGAGI. The CDR3 here is CASSRSGRSDTQYF. DNA of the CDR3: TGTGCCAGCAGCCGTAGCGGGAGATCCGATACGCAGTATTTT.